What follows are 8 T cell receptor beta chains derived from one specimen sequenced in a study of blood T cells in healthy people across ages. Using a J-beta primer mix together with a sample-barcoded 5' primer, a second PCR was run for about 6 to 11 cycles. TCRdb ran MiXCR on the 5' RACE reads and lists one entry per CDR3 protein. The sample contains around 1.5 million distinct CDR3 sequences, 45% to 70% of which appear only once. The sequencing input was blood. These receptors came from a man younger than 35 in good health.

The V and J genes are TRBV28 and TRBJ2-1, with TRBD2 matching 8 bases. Trimming took 8 bases from V and 6 from J; bases not matched to a gene: 9. Germline V gives CDR1 MDHEN, CDR2 SYDVKM. CDR3 length equals 14 residues. The CDR3 spells CASPPGGFPNEQFF. The CDR3 DNA follows: TGTGCCAGCCCCCCGGGGGGGTTCCCCAATGAGCAGTTCTTC. The full variable domain, rest sourced from reference TRBV28 and TRBJ2-1, is DVKVTQSSRYLVKRTGEKVFLECVQDMDHENMFWYRQDPGLGLRLIYFSYDVKMKEKGDIPEGYSVSREKKERFSLILESASTNQTSMYLCASPPGGFPNEQFFGPGTRLTVL.

The CDR3 region has the DNA TGTGCCAGCACCCCTGTGGGGGGCCTGACGGGCAATGAGCAGTTCTTC. This gives the protein CASTPVGGLTGNEQFF. V and J are TRBV7-6 and TRBJ2-1; D might be TRBD1 or TRBD2, each matching 6 bases. Trimming shortened V by 7 bases and J by 6 bases, and 22 bases separated the two germline ends. Germline V gene sequence: CDR1 SGHVS, CDR2 FNYEAQ. CDR3 size: 16 residues.

J is TRBJ1-4 and V is TRBV7-6; 8 positions agree with TRBD1. The CDR3 contains 14 residues. Germline CDR1 and CDR2: SGHVS and FNYEAQ. V was pared by 7 bases and J by 5 bases, with 6 bases of the junction left unmatched. The CDR3 loop is CASTPGQANEKLFF. The DNA of the CDR3 is TGTGCCAGCACTCCGGGACAGGCAAATGAAAAACTGTTTTTT. The variable domain in full, completed from reference TRBV7-6 and TRBJ1-4, reads GAGVSQSPRYKVTKRGQDVALRCDPISGHVSLYWYRQALGQGPEFLTYFNYEAQQDKSGLPNDRFSAERPEGSISTLTIQRTEQRDSAMYRCASTPGQANEKLFFGSGTQLSVL.

The CDR3 sequence is CASSLVQAGYQETQYF. CDR3 nucleotide sequence: TGTGCCAGCAGCTTAGTTCAAGCGGGGTACCAAGAGACCCAGTACTTC. The genes are TRBV7-2 and TRBJ2-5, with TRBD2 matching over 7 bases. The V and J ends lost 1 base and 0 bases, in that order; junction bases with no gene match: 5. The CDR3 totals 16 residues. Germline values: CDR1 SGHTA, CDR2 FQGNSA.

This clonotype has only one observation. The chain uses TRBV4-1 and TRBJ2-1; 10 nucleotides align to TRBD1. This CDR3 has 15 amino acids. With 0 bases clipped from V and 9 bases from J, the junction kept 5 bases outside the gene matches. CDR1 MGHRA and CDR2 YSYEKL come from the germline V gene. CDR3 sequence reads: CASSQDPTGGGEQFF. The CDR3 region has the DNA TGCGCCAGCAGCCAAGACCCGACAGGGGGCGGTGAGCAGTTCTTC.

The genes are TRBV27 and TRBJ1-3, with D perhaps TRBD1 (5 bases). The germline V gene encodes CDR1 MNHEY and CDR2 SMNVEV (reference sequence). This CDR3 has 14 residues. V was trimmed by 7 bases and J by 1 base, leaving 11 bases between them. For the CDR3, the DNA is TGTGCCAGCAAGGGGATCCCTTCTGGAAACACCATATATTTT. It encodes CASKGIPSGNTIYF.

J is TRBJ2-1 and V is TRBV5-6; TRBD2 aligns across 10 bases. CDR1 is SGHDT and CDR2 is YYEEEE in the germline V gene. The CDR3 loop spans 13 amino acids. V lost 5 bases to trimming and J lost 6 bases; unmatched junction nucleotides: 2. Here the CDR3 reads CASRGTSVNEQFF. CDR3 sequence (DNA): TGTGCCAGCAGAGGGACTAGCGTCAATGAGCAGTTCTTC.

This sequence joins TRBV2 and TRBJ2-5; D gene uncertain. Germline-derived CDR1 and CDR2 are SNHLY and FYNNEI. The ends were cut back, 1 base at V and 4 bases at J, with 4 bases in the middle. The CDR3 is made up of 12 amino acids. The CDR3 DNA follows: TGTGCCAGCAGTGAAGTTGTAGAGACCCAGTACTTC. Protein sequence: CASSEVVETQYF.